This TCR beta chain emerged from a study of OX40 agonist ivuxolimab in advanced cancers. Clones were read by immunoSEQ multiplex PCR, and TCRdb kept only the in-frame ones, dropping some. Of around 18,000 clones in the sample, 70% to 90% were seen once. Sampled blood was obtained at baseline, cycle 4 day 1, and cycle 7 day 1. CDR1 and CDR2 from the germline V gene are MNHNS and SASEGT. CDR3 size: 13 residues. V dropped 8 bases and J dropped 6 bases, with 15 bases sitting between them. The sequencing here drew on CD4+ or CD8+ T cells sorted from blood, taken in a trial of the OX40 agonist ivuxolimab. This sequence joins TRBV6-1 and TRBJ2-3, with D perhaps TRBD1 or TRBD2 (6 bases each). The source is an adult with an advanced solid tumor such as melanoma, head and neck, liver or kidney cancer. The CDR3 bases are TGTGCCAGCTGGGGGGCCAACAAGGATACGCAGTATTTT. Translating gives CASWGANKDTQYF.